Each of the 8 T cell receptor beta chains below was sequenced from the same sample in a study of response to subunit inactivated influenza vaccine. TCRdb reprocessed the RT-PCR reads via MiXCR and lists one record per CDR3 protein. The sample holds about 310,000 distinct CDR3 sequences, 21% seen once. Sequenced here: PBMCs from blood, sampled around 22 months after vaccination. Source of these receptors: a man in his fifties or sixties who received an inactivated influenza vaccine.

This clonotype was seen more than once but under ten times. The rearrangement links TRBV28 to TRBJ2-7; 7 bases are shared with TRBD1. After removal of 5 bases from V and 1 base from J, the junction contained 2 bases not matched to a gene. There are 13 residues in the CDR3. From germline, CDR1 is MDHEN and CDR2 SYDVKM. In DNA form, the CDR3 reads TGTGCCAGCAGTAGGGGGCCATCCTACGAGCAGTACTTC. This gives the protein CASSRGPSYEQYF.

This clonotype was recorded many times. The CDR3 sequence: CASSDGDRTLHF. The CDR3 DNA reads as TGTGCCAGCAGCGACGGGGATCGCACCCTCCACTTT. The chain couples TRBV12-3 or TRBV12-4 to TRBJ1-6; no clear D. Trimming stripped 6 bases from V and 14 bases from J, with 14 bases between. The CDR3 has 12 residues.

The table lists this clonotype with many counts. The rearrangement links TRBV7-2 to TRBJ1-5; tentative D call: TRBD1 (5 bases). Between the trimmed V and J ends, which lost 5 bases and 2 bases, there was a span of 13 bases. The CDR3 consists of 15 residues. The V gene's germline CDR1 is SGHTA and CDR2 FQGNSA. The chain's CDR3 is CASSPDWGGNQPQHF. CDR3 coding DNA: TGTGCCAGCAGCCCGGACTGGGGCGGCAATCAGCCCCAGCATTTT.

The chain employs TRBV20-1 and TRBJ1-2; 8 bases are shared with TRBD1. CDR1 is DFQATT, CDR2 SNEGSKA, per germline (reference sequence). The CDR3 is made up of 12 amino acids. The junction had 5 bases not matched to a gene; V was cut back by 4 bases and J by 7 bases. DNA for the CDR3: TGCAGTGCTAAACAGGGGGTAGGTGGCTACACCTTC. Translated: CSAKQGVGGYTF.

The chain uses TRBV6-1 and TRBJ2-1; the D gene is possibly TRBD2 (6 bases). CDR3 size: 14 residues. V gave up 10 bases and J gave up 7 bases, with 20 bases separating them. Germline V lookup: CDR1 MNHNS, CDR2 SASEGT. For the CDR3, the DNA is TGTGCCATACGCTCGGACGGAGGGAGAAATGAGCAGTTCTTC. This sequence encodes CAIRSDGGRNEQFF.

The gene calls are TRBV11-2 and TRBJ1-1; 9 bases are shared with TRBD1. Trimming cost V 7 bases and J 3 bases; bases outside gene matches: 9. The CDR3 is made up of 15 amino acids. Germline assignment: CDR1 SGHAT and CDR2 FQNNGV. CDR3 region: CASTSPRQGDTEAFF. CDR3 nucleotide sequence: TGTGCCAGCACCTCCCCACGACAGGGGGACACTGAAGCTTTCTTT.

The genes are TRBV20-1 and TRBJ2-2; D not resolved. The germline V and J ends were trimmed by 0 bases and 2 bases, with 1 base remaining between them. The CDR3 sequence is 12 residues long. CDR1 is DFQATT and CDR2 is SNEGSKA in the germline V gene (reference sequence). CDR3 nucleotides: TGCAGTGCTAGAGATAACACCGGGGAGCTGTTTTTT. It translates to CSARDNTGELFF.

The chain uses TRBV7-2 and TRBJ1-5, with TRBD1 matching over 7 bases. Germline loops: CDR1 SGHTA, CDR2 FQGNSA. J was trimmed by 0 bases and V by 5 bases; bases with no gene match: 1. The CDR3 length is 14 residues. The CDR3: CASSDRVSNQPQHF. The CDR3, as DNA: TGTGCCAGCAGCGACAGGGTTAGCAATCAGCCCCAGCATTTT.